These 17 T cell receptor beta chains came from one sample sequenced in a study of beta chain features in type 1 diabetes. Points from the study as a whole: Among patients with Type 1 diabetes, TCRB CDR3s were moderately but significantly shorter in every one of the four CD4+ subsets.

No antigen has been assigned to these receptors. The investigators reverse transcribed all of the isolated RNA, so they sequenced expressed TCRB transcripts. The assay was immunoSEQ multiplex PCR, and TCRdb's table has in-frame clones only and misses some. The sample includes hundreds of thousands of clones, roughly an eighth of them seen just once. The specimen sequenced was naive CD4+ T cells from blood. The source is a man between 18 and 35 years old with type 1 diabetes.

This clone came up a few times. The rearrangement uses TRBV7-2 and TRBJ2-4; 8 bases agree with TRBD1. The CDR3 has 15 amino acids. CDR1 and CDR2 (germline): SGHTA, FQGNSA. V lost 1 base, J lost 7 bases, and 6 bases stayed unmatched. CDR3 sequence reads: CASSLGTGTGNIQYF. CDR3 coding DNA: TGTGCCAGCAGCTTAGGGACAGGGACGGGGAACATTCAGTACTTC.

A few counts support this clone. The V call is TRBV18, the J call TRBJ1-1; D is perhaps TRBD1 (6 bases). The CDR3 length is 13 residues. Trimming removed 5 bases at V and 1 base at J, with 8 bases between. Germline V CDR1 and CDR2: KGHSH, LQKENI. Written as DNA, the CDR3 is TGTGCCAGCTCAGCAGGGGAGAACACTGAAGCTTTCTTT. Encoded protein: CASSAGENTEAFF.

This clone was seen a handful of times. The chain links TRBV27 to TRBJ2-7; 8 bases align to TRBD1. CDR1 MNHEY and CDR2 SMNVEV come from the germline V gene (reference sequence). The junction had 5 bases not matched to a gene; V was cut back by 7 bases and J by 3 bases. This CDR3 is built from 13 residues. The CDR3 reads CASTDRAGYEQYF. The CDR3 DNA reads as TGTGCCAGCACGGACAGGGCGGGCTACGAGCAGTACTTC.

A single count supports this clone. The CDR3: CASSPRLAGDRTDTQYF. The CDR3 DNA sequence: TGTGCCAGCAGCCCACGACTAGCGGGAGATCGCACAGATACGCAGTATTTT. The J gene is TRBJ2-3, the V gene TRBV7-2, with TRBD2 identical over 12 bases. Germline values: CDR1 SGHTA, CDR2 FQGNSA. This CDR3 spans 17 amino acids. The V gene end was trimmed by 5 bases and the J gene end by 1 base; junction bases not matched to a gene: 7.

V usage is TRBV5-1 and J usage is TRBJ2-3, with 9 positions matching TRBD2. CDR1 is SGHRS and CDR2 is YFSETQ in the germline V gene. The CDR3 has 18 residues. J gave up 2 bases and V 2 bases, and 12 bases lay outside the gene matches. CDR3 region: CASSFSPVVAGATDTQYF. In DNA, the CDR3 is TGCGCCAGCAGCTTTTCCCCCGTGGTAGCGGGGGCCACAGATACGCAGTATTTT.

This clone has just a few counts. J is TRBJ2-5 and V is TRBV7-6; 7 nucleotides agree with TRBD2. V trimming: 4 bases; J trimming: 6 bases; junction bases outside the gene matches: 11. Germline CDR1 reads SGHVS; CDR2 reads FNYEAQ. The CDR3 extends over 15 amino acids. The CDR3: CASSSLPTSAQTQYF. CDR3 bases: TGTGCCAGCAGCTCACTGCCCACTAGCGCGCAGACCCAGTACTTC. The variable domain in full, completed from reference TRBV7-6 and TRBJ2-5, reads GAGVSQSPRYKVTKRGQDVALRCDPISGHVSLYWYRQALGQGPEFLTYFNYEAQQDKSGLPNDRFSAERPEGSISTLTIQRTEQRDSAMYRCASSSLPTSAQTQYFGPGTRLLVL.

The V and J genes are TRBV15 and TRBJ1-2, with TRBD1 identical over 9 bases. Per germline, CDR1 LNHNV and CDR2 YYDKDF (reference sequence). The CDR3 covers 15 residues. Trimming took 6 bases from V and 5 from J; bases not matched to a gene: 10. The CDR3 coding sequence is TGTGCCACCAGAGAAACCGGGACAGGGATTTATGGCTACACCTTC. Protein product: CATRETGTGIYGYTF. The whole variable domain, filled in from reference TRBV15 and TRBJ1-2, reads DAMVIQNPRYQVTQFGKPVTLSCSQTLNHNVMYWYQQKSSQAPKLLFHYYDKDFNNEADTPDNFQSRRPNTSFCFLDIRSPGLGDTAMYLCATRETGTGIYGYTFGSGTRLTVV.

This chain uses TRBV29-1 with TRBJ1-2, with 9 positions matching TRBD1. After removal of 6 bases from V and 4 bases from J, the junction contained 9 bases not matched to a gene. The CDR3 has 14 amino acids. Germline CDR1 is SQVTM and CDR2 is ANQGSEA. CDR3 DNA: TGCAGCGTCGCAGAACAGGGGGCGGTCTATGGCTACACCTTC. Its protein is CSVAEQGAVYGYTF.

CDR3 nucleotides: TGCAGCGTTGACCATGACAGGGGGACTGAAGCTTTCTTT. It translates to CSVDHDRGTEAFF. The V call is TRBV29-1, the J call TRBJ1-1, with 9 bases that match TRBD1. The CDR3 loop spans 13 amino acids. V trimming: 3 bases; J trimming: 5 bases; junction bases outside the gene matches: 4. Germline CDR1 is SQVTM and CDR2 is ANQGSEA.

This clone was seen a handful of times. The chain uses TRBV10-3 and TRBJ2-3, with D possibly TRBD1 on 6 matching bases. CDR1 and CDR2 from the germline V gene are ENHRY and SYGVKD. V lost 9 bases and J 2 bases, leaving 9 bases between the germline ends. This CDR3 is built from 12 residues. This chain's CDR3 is CAIGGITDTQYF. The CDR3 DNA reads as TGTGCCATAGGGGGAATCACAGATACGCAGTATTTT.

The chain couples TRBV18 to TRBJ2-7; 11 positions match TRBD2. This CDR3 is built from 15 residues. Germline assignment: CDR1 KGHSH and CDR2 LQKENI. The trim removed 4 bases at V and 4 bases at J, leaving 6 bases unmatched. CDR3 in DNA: TGTGCCAGCTCACTTCCCGGGACTAGCGGATACGAGCAGTACTTC. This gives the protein CASSLPGTSGYEQYF.

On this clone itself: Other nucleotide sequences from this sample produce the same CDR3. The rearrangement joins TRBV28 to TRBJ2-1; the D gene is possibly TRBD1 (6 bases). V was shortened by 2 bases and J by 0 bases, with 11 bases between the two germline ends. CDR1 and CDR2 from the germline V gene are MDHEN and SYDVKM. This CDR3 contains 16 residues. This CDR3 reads CASSLPQGSSYNEQFF. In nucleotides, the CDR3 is TGTGCCAGCAGTTTACCACAGGGAAGCTCCTACAATGAGCAGTTCTTC.

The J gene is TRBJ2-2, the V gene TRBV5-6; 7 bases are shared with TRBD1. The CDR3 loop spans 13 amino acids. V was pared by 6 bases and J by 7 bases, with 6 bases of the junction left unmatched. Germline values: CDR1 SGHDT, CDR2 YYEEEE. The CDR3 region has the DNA TGTGCCAGCACCAGGGGGTTCGACGGGGAGCTGTTTTTT. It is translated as CASTRGFDGELFF.

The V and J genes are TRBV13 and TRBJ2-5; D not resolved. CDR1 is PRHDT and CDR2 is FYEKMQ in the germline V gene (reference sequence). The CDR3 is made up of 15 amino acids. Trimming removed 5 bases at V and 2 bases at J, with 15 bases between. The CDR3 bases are TGTGCCAGCAGCCACCACCTACGGAAGCAAGAGACCCAGTACTTC. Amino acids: CASSHHLRKQETQYF. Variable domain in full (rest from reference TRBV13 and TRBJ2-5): AAGVIQSPRHLIKEKRETATLKCYPIPRHDTVYWYQQGPGQDPQFLISFYEKMQSDKGSIPDRFSAQQFSDYHSELNMSSLELGDSALYFCASSHHLRKQETQYFGPGTRLLVL.

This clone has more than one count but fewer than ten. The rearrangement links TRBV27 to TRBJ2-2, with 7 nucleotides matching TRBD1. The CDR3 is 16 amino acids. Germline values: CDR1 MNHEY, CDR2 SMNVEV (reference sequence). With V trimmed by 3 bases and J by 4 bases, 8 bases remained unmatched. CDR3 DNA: TGTGCCAGCAGTTTGGCCGGGACAGCTACCACCGGGGAGCTGTTTTTT. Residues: CASSLAGTATTGELFF.

The CDR3 DNA is TGTGCCAGCAGCCCTCAGGGGTCAGGGGAGACCCAGTACTTC. Translation: CASSPQGSGETQYF. V is TRBV7-2 and J is TRBJ2-5; TRBD1 is a possible D gene (6 bases). CDR1 SGHTA and CDR2 FQGNSA come from the germline V gene. Trimming cost V 5 bases and J 5 bases, with 15 bases left between them. This CDR3 contains 14 residues.

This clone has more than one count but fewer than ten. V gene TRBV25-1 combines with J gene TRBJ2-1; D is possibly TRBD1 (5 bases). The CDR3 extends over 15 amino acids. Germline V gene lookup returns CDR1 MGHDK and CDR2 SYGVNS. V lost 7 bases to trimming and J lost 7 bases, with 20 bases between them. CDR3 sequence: CASTRLGDPRNEQFF. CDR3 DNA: TGTGCCAGCACCCGGTTAGGGGATCCTCGGAATGAGCAGTTCTTC.